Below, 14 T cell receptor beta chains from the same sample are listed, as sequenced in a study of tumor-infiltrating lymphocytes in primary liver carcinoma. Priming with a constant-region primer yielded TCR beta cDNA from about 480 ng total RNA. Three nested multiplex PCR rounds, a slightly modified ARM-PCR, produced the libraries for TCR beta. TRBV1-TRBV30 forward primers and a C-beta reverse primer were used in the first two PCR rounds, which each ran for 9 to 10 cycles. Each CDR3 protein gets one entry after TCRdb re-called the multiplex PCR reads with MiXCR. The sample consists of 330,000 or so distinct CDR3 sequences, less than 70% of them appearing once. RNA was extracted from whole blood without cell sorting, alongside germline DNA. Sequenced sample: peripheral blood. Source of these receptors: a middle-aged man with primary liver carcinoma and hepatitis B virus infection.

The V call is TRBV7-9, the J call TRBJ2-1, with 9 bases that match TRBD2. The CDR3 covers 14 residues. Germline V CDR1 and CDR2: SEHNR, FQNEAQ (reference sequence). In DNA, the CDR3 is TGTGCTAGTAGCTTTACCGGGACTAGCAGTGAGCAGTTCTTC. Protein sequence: CASSFTGTSSEQFF.

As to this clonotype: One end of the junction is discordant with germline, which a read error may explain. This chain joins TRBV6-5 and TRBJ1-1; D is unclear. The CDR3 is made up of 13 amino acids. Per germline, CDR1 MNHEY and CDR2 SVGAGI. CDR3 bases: TGTGTCAGCAGCCCGCAAGAGAACACTGAAGCTTTCTTT. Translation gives CVSSPQENTEAFF.

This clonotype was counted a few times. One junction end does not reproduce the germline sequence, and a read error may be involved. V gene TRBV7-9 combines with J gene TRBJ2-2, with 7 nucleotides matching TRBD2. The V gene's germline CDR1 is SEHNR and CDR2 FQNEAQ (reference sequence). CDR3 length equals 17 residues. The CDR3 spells CASNLPSTAGVLGELFF. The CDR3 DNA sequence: TGTGCCAGCAACTTACCTTCGACGGCGGGAGTCCTCGGGGAGCTGTTTTTT.

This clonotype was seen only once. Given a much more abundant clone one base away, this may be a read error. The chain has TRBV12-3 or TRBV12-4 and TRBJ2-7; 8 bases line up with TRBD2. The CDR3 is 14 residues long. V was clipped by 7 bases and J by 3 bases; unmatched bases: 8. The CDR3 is CASTKAGVDYEQYF. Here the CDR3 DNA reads TGTGCCAGCACTAAAGCGGGAGTAGACTACGAGCAGTACTTC.

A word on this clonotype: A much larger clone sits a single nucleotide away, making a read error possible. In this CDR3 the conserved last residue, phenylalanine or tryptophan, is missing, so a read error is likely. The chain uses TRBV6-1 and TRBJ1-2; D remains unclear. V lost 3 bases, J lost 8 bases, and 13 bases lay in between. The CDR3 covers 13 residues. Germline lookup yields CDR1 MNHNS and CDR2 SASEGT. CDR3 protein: CASSDLRVPGYTL. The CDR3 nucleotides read TGTGCCAGCAGTGATCTAAGGGTACCCGGCTACACCTTA.

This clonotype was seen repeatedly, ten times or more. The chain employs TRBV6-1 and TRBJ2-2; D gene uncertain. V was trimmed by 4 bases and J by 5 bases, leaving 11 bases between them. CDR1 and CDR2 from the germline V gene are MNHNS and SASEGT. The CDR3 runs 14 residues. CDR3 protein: CASSAAGRTGELFF. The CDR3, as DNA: TGTGCCAGCAGTGCCGCCGGGCGGACCGGGGAGCTGTTTTTT.

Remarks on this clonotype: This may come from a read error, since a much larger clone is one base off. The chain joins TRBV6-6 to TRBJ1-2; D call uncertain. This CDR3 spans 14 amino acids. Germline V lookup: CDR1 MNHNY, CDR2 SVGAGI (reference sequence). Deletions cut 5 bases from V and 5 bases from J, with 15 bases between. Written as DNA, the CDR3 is TGTGCCAGCAGTAATACAAGGGTCCTGTATGGCTACACCTTC. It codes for CASSNTRVLYGYTF.

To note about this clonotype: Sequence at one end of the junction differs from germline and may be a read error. The CDR3 loop reads CVSSLVEANTEAFF. In nucleotides, the CDR3 is TGTGTCAGCAGCTTAGTTGAAGCGAACACTGAAGCTTTCTTT. The chain uses TRBV11-2 and TRBJ1-1; D is unresolved. The CDR3 loop spans 14 amino acids. Germline values: CDR1 SGHAT, CDR2 FQNNGV.

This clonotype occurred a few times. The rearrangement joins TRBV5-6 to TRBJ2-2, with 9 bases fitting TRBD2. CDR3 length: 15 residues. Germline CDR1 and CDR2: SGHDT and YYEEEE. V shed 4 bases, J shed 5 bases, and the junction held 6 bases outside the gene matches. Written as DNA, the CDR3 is TGTGCCAGCAGCATACTAGCGGGTATTACCGGGGAGCTGTTTTTT. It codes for CASSILAGITGELFF. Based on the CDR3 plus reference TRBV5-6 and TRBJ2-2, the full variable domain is DAGVTQSPTHLIKTRGQQVTLRCSPKSGHDTVSWYQQALGQGPQFIFQYYEEEERQRGNFPDRFSGHQFPNYSSELNVNALLLGDSALYLCASSILAGITGELFFGEGSRLTVL.

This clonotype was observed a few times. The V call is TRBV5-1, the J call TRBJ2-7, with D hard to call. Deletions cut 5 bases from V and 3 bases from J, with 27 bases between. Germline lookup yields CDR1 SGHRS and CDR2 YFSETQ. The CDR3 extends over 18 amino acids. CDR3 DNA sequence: TGCGCCAGCAGTTTAGTAAGCCCGCCCAGGTTGGTAGACTACGAGCAGTACTTC. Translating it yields CASSLVSPPRLVDYEQYF.

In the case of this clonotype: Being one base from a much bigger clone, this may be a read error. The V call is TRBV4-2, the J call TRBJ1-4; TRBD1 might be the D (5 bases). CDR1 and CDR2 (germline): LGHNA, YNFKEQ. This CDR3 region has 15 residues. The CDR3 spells CSSSQESGGSEKLFF. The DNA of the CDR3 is TGTTCCAGCAGCCAAGAGAGCGGGGGGAGCGAAAAACTGTTTTTT.

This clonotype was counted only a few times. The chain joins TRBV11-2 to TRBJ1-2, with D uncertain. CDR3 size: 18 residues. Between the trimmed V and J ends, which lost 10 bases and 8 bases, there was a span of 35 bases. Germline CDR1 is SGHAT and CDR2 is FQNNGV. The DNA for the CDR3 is TGTGCCAACAGTCCACTCTCCCGAGAAGCCGGGTCCCTTCAGGGCTACACCTTC. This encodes CANSPLSREAGSLQGYTF.

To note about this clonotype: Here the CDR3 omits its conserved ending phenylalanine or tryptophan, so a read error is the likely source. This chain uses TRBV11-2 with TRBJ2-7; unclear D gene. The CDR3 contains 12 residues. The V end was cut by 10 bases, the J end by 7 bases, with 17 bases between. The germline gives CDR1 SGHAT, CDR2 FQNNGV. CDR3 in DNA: TGTGCCATCAGTCTACAGACCGCGGAGCAGTACTCC. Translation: CAISLQTAEQYS.

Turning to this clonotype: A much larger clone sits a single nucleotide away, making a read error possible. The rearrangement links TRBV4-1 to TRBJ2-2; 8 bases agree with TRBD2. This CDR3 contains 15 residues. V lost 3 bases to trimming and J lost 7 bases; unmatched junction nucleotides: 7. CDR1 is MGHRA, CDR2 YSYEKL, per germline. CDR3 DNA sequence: TGCGCCAGCAGCCAGCAAGCGGGAGTTGTCGGGGAGCTGTTTTTT. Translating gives CASSQQAGVVGELFF.